These 7 T cell receptor beta chains originate from one sample sequenced in a study of blood T cell repertoires in COVID-19. Repertoires were generated with immunoSEQ multiplex PCR, while TCRdb's copy carries only in-frame clones and drops some. This sample has 270,000 or so clones, with approximately 89% found just once. The sequencing input was peripheral blood. These receptors came from a woman between 40 and 50 years old who had recovered from COVID-19.

This chain links TRBV19 with TRBJ2-1; 8 bases match TRBD2. This CDR3 has 15 amino acids. Germline loops: CDR1 LNHDA, CDR2 SQIVND (reference sequence). V lost 3 bases, J lost 5 bases, and 6 bases stayed unmatched. CDR3 loop: CASSISSGPNNEQFF. The CDR3 bases are TGTGCCAGTAGTATCTCTAGCGGGCCCAACAATGAGCAGTTCTTC. Filled out from reference TRBV19 and TRBJ2-1, the complete variable domain reads DGGITQSPKYLFRKEGQNVTLSCEQNLNHDAMYWYRQDPGQGLRLIYYSQIVNDFQKGDIAEGYSVSREKKESFPLTVTSAQKNPTAFYLCASSISSGPNNEQFFGPGTRLTVL.

DNA for the CDR3: TGTGCCAGCAGTTACGGGACAGGGTTTGAAGCTTTCTTT. Amino acid sequence: CASSYGTGFEAFF. This chain joins TRBV6-5 and TRBJ1-1; 9 bases align to TRBD1. The trim removed 2 bases at V and 7 bases at J, leaving 2 bases unmatched. Per the germline V gene, CDR1 is MNHEY and CDR2 is SVGAGI. This CDR3 comprises 13 residues.

This clone was counted a few times. This chain uses TRBV3-1 (or the pseudogene TRBV3-2) with TRBJ1-1, with D uncertain. Trimming shortened V by 7 bases and J by 2 bases, and 8 bases separated the two germline ends. The CDR3 covers 12 residues. Germline V CDR1 and CDR2: LGHDT, YNNKEL (reference sequence). This CDR3 is CASKQQNTEAFF. DNA of the CDR3: TGTGCCAGCAAACAGCAAAACACTGAAGCTTTCTTT.

Points on this clone: The sample contains more than one DNA sequence encoding this CDR3. The V call is TRBV5-6, the J call TRBJ2-2; D may be TRBD1 (6 bases). Trimming removed 0 bases from V and 3 bases from J, with 9 bases in between. This CDR3 is 15 amino acids long. Germline lookup yields CDR1 SGHDT and CDR2 YYEEEE. The CDR3, as DNA: TGTGCCAGCAGCTTGGTACAGGGAGACACCGGGGAGCTGTTTTTT. Protein: CASSLVQGDTGELFF.

The rearrangement uses TRBV14 and TRBJ2-5; the D gene is possibly TRBD2 (6 bases). Trimming shortened V by 1 base and J by 4 bases, and 19 bases separated the two germline ends. The CDR3 consists of 17 residues. Germline CDR1 and CDR2: SGHDN and FVKESK. The CDR3 reads CASSQGKKAGIGETQYF. For the CDR3, the DNA is TGTGCCAGCAGCCAAGGGAAAAAGGCGGGGATTGGAGAGACCCAGTACTTC.

This chain joins TRBV7-9 and TRBJ1-2, with 7 bases aligning to TRBD1. CDR1 and CDR2 from the germline V gene are SEHNR and FQNEAQ (reference sequence). V gave up 5 bases and J gave up 2 bases; unmatched junction bases: 14. This CDR3 is 17 amino acids long. The CDR3 is CASSPWDSSTVNYGYTF. The CDR3 DNA sequence: TGTGCCAGCAGCCCCTGGGACAGCTCCACAGTGAACTATGGCTACACCTTC.

For this clone: The same CDR3 also results from other DNA sequences found in this sample. The gene calls are TRBV5-1 and TRBJ1-3; D not resolved. Per germline, CDR1 SGHRS and CDR2 YFSETQ. The V end was cut by 0 bases, the J end by 0 bases, with 4 bases between. The CDR3 length is 14 residues. The chain's CDR3 is CASSLGSSGNTIYF. CDR3 DNA: TGCGCCAGCAGCTTGGGCAGCTCTGGAAACACCATATATTTT.